The source of this T cell receptor (beta chain) is a study of T cell responses to AZD1222 COVID-19 vaccine. Study information: Doses given second, at about 4 or about 12 weeks, were pooled. Study-wide points: Repertoire collection took place solely once the T cell response had peaked. Donors were largely white British and mainly female; clonal diversity was possibly underestimated.

V was cut by 4 bases and J by 3 bases, with 13 bases left in between. The CDR3 covers 15 residues. Germline V CDR1 and CDR2: SGDLS, YYNGEE. Clones were read by immunoSEQ multiplex PCR, and TCRdb kept only the in-frame ones, dropping some. The sample contains about 100,000 clones, about 88% of which appear only once. Concerning this clone itself: Antigen: not known.

The chain is built from TRBV9 and TRBJ1-4; a weak D match, TRBD1 (6 bases). The source is an adult in good health. Sequencing used peripheral blood, obtained on day 0 of AZD1222 vaccination. CDR3 protein: CASSTRQDPNEKLFF. DNA of the CDR3: TGTGCCAGCAGCACTCGACAGGACCCTAATGAAAAACTGTTTTTT.